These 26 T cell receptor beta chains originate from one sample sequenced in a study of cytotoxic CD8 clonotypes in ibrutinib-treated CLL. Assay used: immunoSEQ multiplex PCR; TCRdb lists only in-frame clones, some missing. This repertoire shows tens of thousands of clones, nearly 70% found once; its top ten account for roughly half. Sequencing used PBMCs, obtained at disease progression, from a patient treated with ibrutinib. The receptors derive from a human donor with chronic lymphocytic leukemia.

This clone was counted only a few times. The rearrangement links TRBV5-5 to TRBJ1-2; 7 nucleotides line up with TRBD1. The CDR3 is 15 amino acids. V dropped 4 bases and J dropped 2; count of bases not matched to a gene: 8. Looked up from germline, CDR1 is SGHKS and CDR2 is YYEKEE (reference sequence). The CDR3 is CASSLSATGNYGYTF. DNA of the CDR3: TGTGCCAGCAGCCTTTCAGCGACAGGGAACTATGGCTACACCTTC.

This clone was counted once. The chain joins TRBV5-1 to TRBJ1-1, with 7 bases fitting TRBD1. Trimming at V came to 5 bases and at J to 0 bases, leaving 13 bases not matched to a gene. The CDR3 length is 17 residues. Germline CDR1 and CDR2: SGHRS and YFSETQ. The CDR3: CASRPSPGGQLNTEAFF. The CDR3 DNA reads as TGCGCCAGCAGACCTTCTCCCGGGGGACAGTTGAACACTGAAGCTTTCTTT.

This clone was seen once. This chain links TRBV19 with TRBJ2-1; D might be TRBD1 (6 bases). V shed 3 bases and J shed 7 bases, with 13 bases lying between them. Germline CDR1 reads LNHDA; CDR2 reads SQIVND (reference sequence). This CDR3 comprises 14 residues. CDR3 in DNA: TGTGCCAGTAGTATTCGGCAGGGGCTGAATGAGCAGTTCTTC. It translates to CASSIRQGLNEQFF.

CDR3 loop: CASSEGSAFF. The CDR3 DNA reads as TGTGCCAGCAGCGAGGGTTCAGCTTTCTTT. The chain employs TRBV7-9 and TRBJ1-1; D is uncertain. Germline CDR1 reads SEHNR; CDR2 reads FQNEAQ (reference sequence). V shed 5 bases and J shed 10 bases, with 8 bases lying between them. This CDR3 has 10 amino acids.

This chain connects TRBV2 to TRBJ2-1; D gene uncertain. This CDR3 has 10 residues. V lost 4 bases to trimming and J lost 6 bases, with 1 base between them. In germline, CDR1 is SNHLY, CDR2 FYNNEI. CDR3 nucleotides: TGTGCCAGCAGTGTCAATGAGCAGTTCTTC. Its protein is CASSVNEQFF.

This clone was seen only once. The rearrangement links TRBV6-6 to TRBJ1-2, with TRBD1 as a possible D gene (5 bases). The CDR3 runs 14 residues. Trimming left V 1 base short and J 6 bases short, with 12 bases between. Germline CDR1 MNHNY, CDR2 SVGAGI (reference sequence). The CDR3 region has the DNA TGTGCCAGCAGTTACTTGCCAGGGAAGGATGGCTACACCTTC. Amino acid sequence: CASSYLPGKDGYTF.

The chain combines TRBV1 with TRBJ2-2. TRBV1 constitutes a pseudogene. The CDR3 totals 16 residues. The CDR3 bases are TGCACCAGCAGCCCCCGGAAAGGAAGATACACCGGGGAGCTGTTTTTT. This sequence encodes CTSSPRKGRYTGELFF.

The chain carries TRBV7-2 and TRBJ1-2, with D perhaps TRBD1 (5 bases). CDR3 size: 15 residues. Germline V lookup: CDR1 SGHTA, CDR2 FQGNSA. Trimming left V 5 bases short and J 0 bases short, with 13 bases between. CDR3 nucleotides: TGTGCCAGCAGCAGGGTAGGGGTAACTAACTATGGCTACACCTTC. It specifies CASSRVGVTNYGYTF.

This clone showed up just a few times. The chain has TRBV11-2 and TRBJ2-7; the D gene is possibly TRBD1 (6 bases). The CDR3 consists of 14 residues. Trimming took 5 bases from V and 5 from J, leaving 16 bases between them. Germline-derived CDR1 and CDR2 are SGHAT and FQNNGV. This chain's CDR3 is CASSGTGWSNEQYF. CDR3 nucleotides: TGTGCCAGCAGCGGCACAGGGTGGAGTAACGAGCAGTACTTC.

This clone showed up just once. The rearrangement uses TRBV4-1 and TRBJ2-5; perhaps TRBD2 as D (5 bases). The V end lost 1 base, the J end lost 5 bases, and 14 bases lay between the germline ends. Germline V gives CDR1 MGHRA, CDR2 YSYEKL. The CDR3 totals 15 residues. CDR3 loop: CASSQGGDLKETQYF. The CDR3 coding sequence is TGCGCCAGCAGCCAAGGGGGAGATCTGAAGGAGACCCAGTACTTC.

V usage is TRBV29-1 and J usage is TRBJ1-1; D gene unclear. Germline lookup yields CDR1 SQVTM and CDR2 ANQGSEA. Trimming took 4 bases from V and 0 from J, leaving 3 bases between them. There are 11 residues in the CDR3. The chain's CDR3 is CSVALNTEAFF. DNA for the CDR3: TGCAGCGTTGCCTTGAACACTGAAGCTTTCTTT.

For the CDR3, the DNA is TGCGCCAGCAGCTCGGCCGGGACACACAATAATTCACCCCTCCACTTT. Its protein product is CASSSAGTHNNSPLHF. This chain joins TRBV5-1 and TRBJ1-6, with a possible D match to TRBD1 (6 bases). Germline CDR1 is SGHRS and CDR2 is YFSETQ. The CDR3 extends over 16 amino acids. The V and J ends lost 3 bases and 5 bases respectively, with 15 bases between them.

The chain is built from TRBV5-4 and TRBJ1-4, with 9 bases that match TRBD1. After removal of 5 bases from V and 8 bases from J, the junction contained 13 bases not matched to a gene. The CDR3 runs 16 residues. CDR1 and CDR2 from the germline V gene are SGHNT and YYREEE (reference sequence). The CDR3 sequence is CASSLDRGELGEKLFF. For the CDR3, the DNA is TGTGCCAGCAGTCTGGACAGGGGTGAACTAGGAGAAAAACTGTTTTTT.

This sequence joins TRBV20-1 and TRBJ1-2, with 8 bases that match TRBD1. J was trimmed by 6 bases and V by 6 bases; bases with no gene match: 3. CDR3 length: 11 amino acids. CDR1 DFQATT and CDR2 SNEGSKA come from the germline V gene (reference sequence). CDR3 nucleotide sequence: TGCAGTGCAGCGACAGGGGATGGCTACACCTTC. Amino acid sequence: CSAATGDGYTF.

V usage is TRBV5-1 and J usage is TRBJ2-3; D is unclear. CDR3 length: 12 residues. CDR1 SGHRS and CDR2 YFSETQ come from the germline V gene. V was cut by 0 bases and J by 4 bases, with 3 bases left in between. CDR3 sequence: CASSLAPDTQYF. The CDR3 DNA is TGCGCCAGCAGCTTGGCCCCAGATACGCAGTATTTT.

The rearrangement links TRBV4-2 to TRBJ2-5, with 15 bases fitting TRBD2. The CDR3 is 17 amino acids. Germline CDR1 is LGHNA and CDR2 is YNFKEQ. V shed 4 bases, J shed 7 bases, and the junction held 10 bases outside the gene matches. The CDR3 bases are TGTGCCAGCAGCCCGGGACTAGCGGGGGGAAACACGGGGACCCAGTACTTC. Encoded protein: CASSPGLAGGNTGTQYF.

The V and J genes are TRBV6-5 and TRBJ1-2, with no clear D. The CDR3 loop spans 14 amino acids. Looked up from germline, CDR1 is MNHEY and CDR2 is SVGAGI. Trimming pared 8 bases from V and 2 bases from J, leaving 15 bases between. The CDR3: CASWAEHTNYGYTF. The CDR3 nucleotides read TGTGCCAGCTGGGCGGAACATACAAACTATGGCTACACCTTC.

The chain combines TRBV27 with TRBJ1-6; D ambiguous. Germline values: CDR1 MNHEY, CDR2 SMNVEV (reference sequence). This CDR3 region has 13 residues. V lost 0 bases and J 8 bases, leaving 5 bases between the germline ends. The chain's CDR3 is CASSLSVDSPLHF. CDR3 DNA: TGTGCCAGCAGTTTATCGGTGGATTCACCCCTCCACTTT.

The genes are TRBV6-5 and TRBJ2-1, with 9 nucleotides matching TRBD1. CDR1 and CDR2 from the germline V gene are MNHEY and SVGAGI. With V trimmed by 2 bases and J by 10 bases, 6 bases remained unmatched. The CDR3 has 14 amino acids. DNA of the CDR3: TGTGCCAGCAGTTACGGGACAGGGTTCTGGGAGCAGTTCTTC. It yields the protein CASSYGTGFWEQFF.

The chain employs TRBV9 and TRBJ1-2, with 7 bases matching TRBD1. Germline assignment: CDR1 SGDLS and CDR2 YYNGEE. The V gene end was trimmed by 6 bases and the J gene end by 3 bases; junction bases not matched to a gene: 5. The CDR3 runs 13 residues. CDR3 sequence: CASTLGQDYGYTF. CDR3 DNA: TGTGCCAGCACCCTAGGACAGGACTATGGCTACACCTTC.

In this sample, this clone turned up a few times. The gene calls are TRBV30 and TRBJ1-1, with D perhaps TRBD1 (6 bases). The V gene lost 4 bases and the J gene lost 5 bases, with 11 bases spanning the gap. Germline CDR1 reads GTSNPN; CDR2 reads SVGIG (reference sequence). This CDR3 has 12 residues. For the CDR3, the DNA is TGTGCCTGGATTCCTAGGGGGACTGAAGCTTTCTTT. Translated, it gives CAWIPRGTEAFF. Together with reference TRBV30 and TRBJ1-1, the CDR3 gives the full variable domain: SQTIHQWPATLVQPVGSPLSLECTVEGTSNPNLYWYRQAAGRGLQLLFYSVGIGQISSEVPQNLSASRPQDRQFILSSKKLLLSDSGFYLCAWIPRGTEAFFGQGTRLTVV.

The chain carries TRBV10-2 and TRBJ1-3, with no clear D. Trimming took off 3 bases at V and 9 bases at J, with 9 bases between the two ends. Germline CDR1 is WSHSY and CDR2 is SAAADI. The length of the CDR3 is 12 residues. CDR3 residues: CASSENPGTIYF. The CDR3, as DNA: TGCGCCAGCAGTGAAAACCCGGGCACCATATATTTT.

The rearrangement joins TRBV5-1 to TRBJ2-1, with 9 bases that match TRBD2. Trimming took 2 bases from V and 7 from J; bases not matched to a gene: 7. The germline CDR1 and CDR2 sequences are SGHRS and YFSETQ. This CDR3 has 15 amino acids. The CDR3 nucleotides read TGCGCCAGCAGCTTAGCGGGGGGTTCTGGTAATGAGCAGTTCTTC. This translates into CASSLAGGSGNEQFF.

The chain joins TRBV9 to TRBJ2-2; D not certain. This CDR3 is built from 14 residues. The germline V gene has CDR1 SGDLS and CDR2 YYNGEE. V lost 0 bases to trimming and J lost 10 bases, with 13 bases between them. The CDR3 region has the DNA TGTGCCAGCAGCGTAGCCACCTGGGGAAAGGAGCTGTTTTTT. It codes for CASSVATWGKELFF.

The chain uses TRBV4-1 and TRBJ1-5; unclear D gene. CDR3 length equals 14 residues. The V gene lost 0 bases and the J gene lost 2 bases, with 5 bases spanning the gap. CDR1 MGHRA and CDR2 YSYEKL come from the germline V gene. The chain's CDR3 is CASSQEAGNQPQHF. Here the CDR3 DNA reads TGCGCCAGCAGCCAAGAGGCAGGCAATCAGCCCCAGCATTTT.

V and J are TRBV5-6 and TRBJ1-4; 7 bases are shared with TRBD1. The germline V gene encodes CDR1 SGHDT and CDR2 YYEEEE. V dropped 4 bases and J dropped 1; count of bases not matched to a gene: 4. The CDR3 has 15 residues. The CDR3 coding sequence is TGTGCCAGCAGCATCACAGGGGAAACTAATGAAAAACTGTTTTTT. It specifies CASSITGETNEKLFF.